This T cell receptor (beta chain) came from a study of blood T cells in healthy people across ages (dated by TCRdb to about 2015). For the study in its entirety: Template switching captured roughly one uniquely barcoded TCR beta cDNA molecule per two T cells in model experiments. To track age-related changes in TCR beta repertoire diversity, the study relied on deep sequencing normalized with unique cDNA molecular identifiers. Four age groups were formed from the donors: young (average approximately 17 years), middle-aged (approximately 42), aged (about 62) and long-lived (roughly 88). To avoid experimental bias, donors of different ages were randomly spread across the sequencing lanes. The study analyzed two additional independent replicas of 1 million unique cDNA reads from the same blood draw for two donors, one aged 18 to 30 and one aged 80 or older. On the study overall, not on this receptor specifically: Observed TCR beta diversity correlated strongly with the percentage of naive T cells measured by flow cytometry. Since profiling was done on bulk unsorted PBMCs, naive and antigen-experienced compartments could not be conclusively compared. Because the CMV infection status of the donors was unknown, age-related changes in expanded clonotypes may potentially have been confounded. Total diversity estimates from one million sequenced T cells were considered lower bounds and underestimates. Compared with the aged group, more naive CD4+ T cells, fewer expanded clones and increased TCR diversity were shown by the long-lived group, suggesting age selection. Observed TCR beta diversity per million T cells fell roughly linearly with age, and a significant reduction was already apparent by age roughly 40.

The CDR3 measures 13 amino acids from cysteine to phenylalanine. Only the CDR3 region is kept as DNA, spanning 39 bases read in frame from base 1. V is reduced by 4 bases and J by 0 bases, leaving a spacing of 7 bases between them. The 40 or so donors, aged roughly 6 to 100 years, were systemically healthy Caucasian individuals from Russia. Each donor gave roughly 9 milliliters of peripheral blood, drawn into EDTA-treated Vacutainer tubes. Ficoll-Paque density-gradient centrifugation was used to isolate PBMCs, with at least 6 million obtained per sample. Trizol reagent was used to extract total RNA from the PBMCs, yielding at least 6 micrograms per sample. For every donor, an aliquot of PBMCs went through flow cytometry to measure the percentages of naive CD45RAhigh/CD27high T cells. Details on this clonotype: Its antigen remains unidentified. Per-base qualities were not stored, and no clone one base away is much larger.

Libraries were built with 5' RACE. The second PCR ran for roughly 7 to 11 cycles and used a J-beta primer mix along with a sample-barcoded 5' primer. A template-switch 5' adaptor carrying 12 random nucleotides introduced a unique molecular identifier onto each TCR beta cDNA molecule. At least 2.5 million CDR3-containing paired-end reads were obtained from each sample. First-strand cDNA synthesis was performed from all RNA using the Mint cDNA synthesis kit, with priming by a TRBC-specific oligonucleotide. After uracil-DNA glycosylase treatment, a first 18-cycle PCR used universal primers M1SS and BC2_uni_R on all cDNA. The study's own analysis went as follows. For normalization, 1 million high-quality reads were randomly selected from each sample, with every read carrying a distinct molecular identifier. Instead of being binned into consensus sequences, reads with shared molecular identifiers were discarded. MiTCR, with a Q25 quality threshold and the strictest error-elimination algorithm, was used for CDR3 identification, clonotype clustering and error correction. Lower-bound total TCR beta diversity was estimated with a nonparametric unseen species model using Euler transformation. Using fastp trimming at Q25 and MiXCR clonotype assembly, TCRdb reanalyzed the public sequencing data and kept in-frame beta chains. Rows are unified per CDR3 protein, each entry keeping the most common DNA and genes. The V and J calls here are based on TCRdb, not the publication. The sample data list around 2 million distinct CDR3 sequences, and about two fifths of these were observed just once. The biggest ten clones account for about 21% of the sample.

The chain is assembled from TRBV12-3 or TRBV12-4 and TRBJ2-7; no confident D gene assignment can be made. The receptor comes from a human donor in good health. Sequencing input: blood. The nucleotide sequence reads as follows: TGTGCCAGCAGTTCGCCTTTCTCCTACGAGCAGTACTTC. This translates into CASSSPFSYEQYF.